The clone carrying this T cell receptor beta chain occurred a few times. What it binds is not known. The data originate from a study of Graves' ophthalmopathy and Graves' hyperthyroidism. Study in general: No progression to ophthalmopathy over 18 months defined stable hyperthyroidism. Study-wide results and caveats: Ophthalmopathy progression was predicted with about 71% sensitivity and approximately 72% specificity.

The hyperthyroidism patients had a new diagnosis of under 2 months' duration and were aged 18 to 65. The diagnosis was founded upon clinical symptoms, serum thyroxine, TRAb, thyroid ultrasound and orbital computed tomography. There are 14 residues in the CDR3. Per the germline V gene, CDR1 is SEHNR and CDR2 is FQNEAQ (reference sequence). V was clipped by 1 base and J by 7 bases, with 13 bases between them. Amplification of the TCR beta CDR3 regions used RNA transcripts (as template). HTBI primers were used in a first-round RT-PCR, which preceded a second-round multiplex PCR. TCRdb re-derived calls from the multiplex PCR reads in MiXCR, one entry per CDR3 protein. The sample has more than 1,000,000 distinct CDR3 sequences, about two fifths seen once.

Sequencing was done on a sample of peripheral blood or thyroid tissue (not recorded which). The receptor's source is an adult man with Graves' hyperthyroidism. This chain links TRBV7-9 with TRBJ2-5; unclear D gene. CDR3 region: CASSLDSNLGTQYF. CDR3 coding DNA: TGTGCCAGCAGCTTAGATAGTAACCTTGGGACCCAGTACTTC.